These T cell receptor beta chains were read from a single sample in a study of human T cells and chemical hapten exposure. TCRdb ran MiXCR on the RACE reads and lists one entry per CDR3 protein. The sample yields some 200,000 distinct CDR3 sequences, approximately 20% seen once. The sample consisted of whole blood, taken in connection with sensitization to the hapten diphenylcyclopropenone (DPC). The receptors derive from a woman aged 45-65 years with alopecia areata. Some clones in this sample may be carry-over from other donors' samples. The CDR3 runs from the conserved cysteine through the conserved F or W. D genes are given only for firm matches. Size is omitted from some rows. Given values are once, few, many or a class for expanded clones.

V gene	J gene	D gene	clone size	CDR3 DNA	CDR3 protein
TRBV11-2	TRBJ2-3	TRBD2	-	TGTGCCAGCAGCCGTAGCGGGAGTCTTTTAACAGATACGCAGTATTTT	CASSRSGSLLTDTQYF
TRBV7-8	TRBJ1-4	-	-	TGTGCCAGCAGCCTTCCCGCAGGGGCACGGGAAAAACTGTTTTTT	CASSLPAGAREKLFF
TRBV20-1	TRBJ2-7	TRBD1	-	TGCAGTGCTATGGACAGGGGCTATTCCTACGAGCAGTACTTC	CSAMDRGYSYEQYF
TRBV27	TRBJ2-7	-	-	TGTGCCAGCAGGGGGACAAGCTCCTACGAGCAGTACTTC	CASRGTSSYEQYF
TRBV7-2	TRBJ2-3	TRBD1	few	TGTGCCAGCACCAAAGGACAGGGCGCCATAGATACGCAGTATTTT	CASTKGQGAIDTQYF
TRBV14	TRBJ2-7	TRBD1	-	TGTGCCAGCAGCCCTCCTTTTGGACAGGGGCCGCAACCCTACGAGCAGTACTTC	CASSPPFGQGPQPYEQYF
TRBV20-1	TRBJ2-3	-	few	TGCAGTGCTAGCAGCGTCCTCTTGCCAGATACGCAGTATTTT	CSASSVLLPDTQYF
TRBV27	TRBJ2-7	TRBD2	-	TGTGCCAGCAGTTTAACAGCGGGGACCCCCTACGAGCAGTACTTC	CASSLTAGTPYEQYF
TRBV5-1	TRBJ2-7	TRBD1	few	TGCGCCAGCAGCCCGCCTACCGGGACAGGGGTGGACGAGCAGTACTTC	CASSPPTGTGVDEQYF
TRBV11-2	TRBJ2-6	TRBD1	-	TGTGCCAGCAGCTTACCCGGGACAGGCCTCTCTGGGGCCAACGTCCTGACTTTC	CASSLPGTGLSGANVLTF
TRBV27	TRBJ2-1	-	-	TGTGCCAGCAGTACCCCGACAAATGGGAATGAGCAGTTCTTC	CASSTPTNGNEQFF
TRBV5-1	TRBJ2-7	-	few	TGCGCCAGCAGCCCGAGGGGGGATGACGAGCAGTACTTC	CASSPRGDDEQYF
TRBV12-5	TRBJ1-3	-	many	TGTGCTAGTGGCTCAGGGGCTGGAAACACCATATATTTT	CASGSGAGNTIYF
TRBV20-1	TRBJ1-5	-	-	TGCAGTGCTAGAGATTTGGGACGAAACGATCAGCCCCAGCATTTT	CSARDLGRNDQPQHF
TRBV11-2	TRBJ2-7	TRBD1	many	TGTGCCAGCAGCACCCAGACAGGGGGCTACGAGCAGTACTTC	CASSTQTGGYEQYF
TRBV7-6	TRBJ2-2	-	few	TGTGCCAGCAGCCCCGTTAACACCGGGGAGCTGTTTTTT	CASSPVNTGELFF
TRBV5-1	TRBJ2-6	-	few	TGCGCCAGCAGCCCGAGGGGGGCCAACGTCCTGACTTTC	CASSPRGANVLTF
TRBV20-1	TRBJ2-2	TRBD1	few	TGCAGTGCTAGAGATCGACAGGGGTTTACGTCCGGGGAGCTGTTTTTT	CSARDRQGFTSGELFF
TRBV24-1	TRBJ1-5	-	-	TGTGCCACCAGTGACGACCATAGCAATCAGCCCCAGCATTTT	CATSDDHSNQPQHF
TRBV29-1	TRBJ1-1	-	-	TGCAGCGTTGATCAGTCCGGGACTTTCTTT	CSVDQSGTFF
TRBV9	TRBJ2-5	-	few	TGTGCCAGCAGCAACCGGGATCAAGAGACCCAGTACTTC	CASSNRDQETQYF
TRBV7-2	TRBJ2-7	TRBD2	few	TGTGCCAGCAGCTCGCGACAACAGGGCGGGAGGTACGAGCAGTACTTC	CASSSRQQGGRYEQYF
TRBV5-1	TRBJ1-1	-	few	TGCGCCAGCAGCTCCCCGGTGGACACTGAAGCTTTCTTT	CASSSPVDTEAFF
TRBV3-1	TRBJ1-1	-	-	TGTGCCAGCAGCCAAGCAGGAATGAACACTGAAGCTTTCTTT	CASSQAGMNTEAFF
TRBV2	TRBJ1-1	-	few	TGTGCCAGCAACCGGGTCGGCACTGAAGCTTTCTTT	CASNRVGTEAFF
TRBV11-2	TRBJ2-1	TRBD2	few	TGTGCCAGCAGCCTCCTTAGCGGGAGGGCCGACGGTGAGCAGTTCTTC	CASSLLSGRADGEQFF
TRBV11-1	TRBJ2-1	-	-	TGTGCCAGCAGCTTCGGAGGGAGGGGGGGTGTTGAGCAGTTCTTC	CASSFGGRGGVEQFF
TRBV20-1	TRBJ2-7	-	-	TGCAGTGCTCCAGACAGGTATTCCTACGAGCAGTACTTC	CSAPDRYSYEQYF
TRBV20-1	TRBJ1-5	-	-	TGCAGTGTCTTGGAAGATAGCAATCAGCCCCAGCATTTT	CSVLEDSNQPQHF
TRBV5-1	TRBJ2-7	-	-	TGCGCCAGCAGCTTGGCCGCGGATACCTACGAGCAGTACTTC	CASSLAADTYEQYF
TRBV7-6	TRBJ2-7	-	-	TGTGCCAGCAGCCACGCCGGCTCTTCCGAGCAGTACTTC	CASSHAGSSEQYF
TRBV12-3/TRBV12-4	TRBJ1-1	-	-	TGTGCCAGCAGTTTAGGGAGGGGGGGGGCCGAAGCTTTCTTT	CASSLGRGGAEAFF
TRBV18	TRBJ2-3	-	-	TGTGCCAGCTCACCGTCCCCAGATACGCAGTATTTT	CASSPSPDTQYF
TRBV7-9	TRBJ1-4	-	-	TGTGCCAGCAGCCAAGGCATGGGACATAATGAAAAACTGTTTTTT	CASSQGMGHNEKLFF
TRBV2	TRBJ2-2	TRBD2	-	TGTGCCAGCAGCGGACTAGCCGCGAACACCGGGGAGCTGTTTTTT	CASSGLAANTGELFF
TRBV7-6	TRBJ2-7	TRBD1	-	TGTGCCAGCAGCAATGGACAGGGGGTGGGCGAGCAGTACTTC	CASSNGQGVGEQYF
TRBV5-1	TRBJ1-1	-	few	TGCGCCAGCAGCTTGGGGGGGGCCGCGACTGAAGCTTTCTTT	CASSLGGAATEAFF
TRBV18	TRBJ1-2	-	many	TGTGCCAGCTCCCCCGGACAGACCTACTATGGCTACACCTTC	CASSPGQTYYGYTF
TRBV29-1	TRBJ1-3	-	few	TGCAGCGTTGAAGAAGGTGGGGGGCATGGAAACACCATATATTTT	CSVEEGGGHGNTIYF
TRBV30	TRBJ2-2	-	-	TGTGCCTGGAGTGGCGGAGCAGGGACCGGGGAGCTGTTTTTT	CAWSGGAGTGELFF
TRBV29-1	TRBJ1-1	-	-	TGCAGCGTTGAGAGTAGGCAAGCGAACACTGAAGCTTTCTTT	CSVESRQANTEAFF
TRBV5-1	TRBJ2-5	TRBD2	once	TGCGCCAGCAGCTTGGAGAGACTAGCGGTCCAAGAGACCCAGTACTTC	CASSLERLAVQETQYF
TRBV15	TRBJ1-3	-	few	TGTGCCACCAGCAGAGATTTCAGCTCTGGAAACACCATATATTTT	CATSRDFSSGNTIYF